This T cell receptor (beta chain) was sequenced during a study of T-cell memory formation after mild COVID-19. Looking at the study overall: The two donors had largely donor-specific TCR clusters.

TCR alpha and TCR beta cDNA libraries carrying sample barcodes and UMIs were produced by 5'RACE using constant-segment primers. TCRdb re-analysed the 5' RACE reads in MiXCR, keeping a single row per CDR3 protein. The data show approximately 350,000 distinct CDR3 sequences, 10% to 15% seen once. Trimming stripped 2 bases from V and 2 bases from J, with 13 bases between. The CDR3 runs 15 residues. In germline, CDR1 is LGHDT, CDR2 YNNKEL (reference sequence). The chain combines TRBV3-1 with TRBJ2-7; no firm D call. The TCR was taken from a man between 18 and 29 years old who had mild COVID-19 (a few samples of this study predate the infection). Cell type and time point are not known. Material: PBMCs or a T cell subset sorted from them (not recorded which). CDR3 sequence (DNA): TGTGCCAGCAGCCAATTTCCCAGGATCGCCTACGAGCAGTACTTC. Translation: CASSQFPRIAYEQYF.